This entry describes one TCR beta chain. Its antigen is not yet known. Per-base quality was not reported, and no clone a single base away is much larger than it. TCR beta libraries were generated from genomic DNA with the immunoSEQ kit, following the manufacturer's recommendations. Library preparation used a first multiplex PCR with proprietary primers, then a second PCR adding unique barcodes, with bead cleanups after each round. Each sample batch included a kit-provided positive control reaction and a negative control reaction. The final libraries underwent checking on an Agilent 4200 TapeStation D1000 ScreenTape, volumetric pooling, and quantification by qPCR. Sequencing ran on an Illumina NextSeq500 with a MidOutput 150-cycle cartridge, using 156 Read1 and 15 Index1 cycles with kit custom primers. The pooled library was loaded at about 1 pM with around 20% PhiX control spiked in. As for the original processing: Vendor-processed data were analyzed in R, and a clonotype was defined as all T cells sharing the same CDR3 nucleotide sequence. In the clone abundance analyses, frequencies in each sample were normalized to that sample's 10,000 most abundant clones. Public T cell clones, which averaged fewer than five per sample, were excluded before analysis. A difference in abundance of at least 32-fold between compartments was used to define tumor-enriched and baseline blood-enriched clonotypes. A beta-binomial differential abundance model was applied to find clonotypes that expanded or contracted between blood time points. The Baroni-Urbani and Buser coefficient was used to measure tumor-blood repertoire similarity, and groups were compared with two-tailed Wilcoxon tests in R. The immuneACCESS repertoire file appears here via TCRdb, limited to in-frame rearrangements. These files lack a portion of the clones; in checked studies, under half of the deficit traces to unresolved V genes, and the cause of the others is not known. V, J and clone size derive from that table, while D and trimming were established from the DNA sequence. The sample table holds roughly 100,000 clones, of which approximately 86% were seen once. Over 6% of the sample is taken by the ten largest.

CDR1 and CDR2 were assigned from the germline V gene as SNHLY and FYNNEI. The CDR3, from cysteine to phenylalanine, totals 15 residues. CDR3 DNA is the only sequence kept; it has 45 bases, read in frame from the first base. V lost 5 bases and J lost 8 bases; the stretch between them is 20 bases long. These data belong to a study of radiation and T cells in renal cell carcinoma (dated by TCRdb to 2019 to 2021). Background for the entire study: The samples were obtained from a clinical trial, where primary renal cell carcinomas were treated with 15 Gy stereotactic body radiation therapy and then removed by nephrectomy 4 weeks afterward. TCR beta sequencing covered 50 to 55 samples in total, comprising approximately 25 tumors and about 27 peripheral blood samples. In the roughly 54 samples combined, some 4,100,000 unique CDR3 nucleotide sequences were found, encoding roughly 2,500,000 unique CDR3 amino acid sequences. The investigation overall reported the following: Blood repertoire dynamics were not followed beyond 4 weeks after treatment. An increase in top tumor clonotypes in blood was observed from baseline to 2 weeks post-radiation, followed by contraction by 4 weeks, which was taken to suggest transient expansion of tumor-resident clones. Because the trial had a single-armed design, the trial could not examine how radiation dose or scheduling affected the TCR repertoire. Because pretreatment tumor biopsies were not available, the baseline intratumoral presence of clonotypes could not be determined.

The sample's time point label is to be understood as: baseline pretreatment blood. Sample treatment or condition, as interpreted from the label and publication: 15 Gy SBRT to primary tumor, nephrectomy 4 weeks later. To track tumor-enriched clonotypes, serial peripheral blood was sampled from radiation-treated patients at baseline and at 2 weeks and 4 weeks after SBRT. Every patient had renal cell carcinoma of clear cell pathology. The QIAamp DNA Blood Mini Kit (Qiagen) was used to prepare genomic DNA for TCR sequencing. Samples were included in the analyses only if all quality control checks were passed.

The sample in question was blood, obtained from a patient whose treatment included radiotherapy and nephrectomy. The V and J segments used are TRBV2 and TRBJ2-3; the D assignment is uncertain and may be TRBD1 or TRBD2, with 5 bases supporting each. This sequence was found in a man over 45 with renal cell carcinoma. The CDR3 protein: CASSLDRPGQATQYF. The nucleotide sequence is given as TGTGCCAGCAGTCTAGACCGCCCGGGGCAGGCTACGCAGTATTTT.